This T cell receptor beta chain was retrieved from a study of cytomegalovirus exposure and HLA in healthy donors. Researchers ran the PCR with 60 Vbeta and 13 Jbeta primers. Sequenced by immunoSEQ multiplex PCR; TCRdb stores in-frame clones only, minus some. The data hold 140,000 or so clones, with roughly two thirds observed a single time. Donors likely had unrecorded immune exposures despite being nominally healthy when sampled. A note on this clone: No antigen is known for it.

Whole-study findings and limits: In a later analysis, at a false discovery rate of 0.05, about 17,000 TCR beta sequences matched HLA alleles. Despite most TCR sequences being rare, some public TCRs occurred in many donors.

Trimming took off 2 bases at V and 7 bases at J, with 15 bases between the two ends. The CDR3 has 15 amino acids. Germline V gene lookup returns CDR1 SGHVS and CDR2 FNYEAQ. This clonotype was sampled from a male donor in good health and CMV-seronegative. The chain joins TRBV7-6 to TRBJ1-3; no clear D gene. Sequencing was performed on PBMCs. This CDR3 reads CASSLRPERGNTIYF. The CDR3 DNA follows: TGTGCCAGCAGCTTACGGCCGGAGCGGGGTAACACCATATATTTT. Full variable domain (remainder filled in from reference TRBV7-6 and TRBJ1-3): GAGVSQSPRYKVTKRGQDVALRCDPISGHVSLYWYRQALGQGPEFLTYFNYEAQQDKSGLPNDRFSAERPEGSISTLTIQRTEQRDSAMYRCASSLRPERGNTIYFGEGSWLTVV.